The present T cell receptor (beta chain) was sequenced within a study of blood T cell repertoires in COVID-19. V lost 5 bases and J lost 6; bases outside the gene matches: 7. CDR3 length: 14 residues. Germline CDR1 and CDR2: SNHLY and FYNNEI. Assay: immunoSEQ multiplex PCR; the TCRdb copy retains only in-frame clones and omits some. Here the sample spans just over 650,000 clones, around 89% being singletons. The J gene is TRBJ2-7, the V gene TRBV2, with 10 bases fitting TRBD1. The clonotype comes from a young woman with acute or convalescent COVID-19. Material: peripheral blood. The CDR3 here is CASSKTGGLTEQYF. The CDR3, as DNA: TGTGCCAGCAGTAAGACAGGGGGCTTAACCGAGCAGTACTTC.